The T cell receptor (beta chain) under discussion was sequenced for a study of CD8+CD57+ T cells in acquired aplastic anemia. Study overall: The mean DNA yield obtained from sorted CD4+ and CD8+ cells came to approximately 3 ug. Average CD4+ read depth in healthy donors was around 10 million reads.

Using genomic DNA as the template, TCR beta VDJ and CDR3 profiling was carried out. Each CDR3 protein gets one entry after TCRdb re-called the reads with MiXCR. In the table there are approximately 170,000 distinct CDR3 sequences, 54% of which are singletons. Comments on this clonotype: As yet, its antigen is unknown.

V was trimmed by 6 bases and J by 7 bases, leaving 9 bases between them. The CDR3 spans 11 residues. Study-wide results and caveats: Patients did not significantly differ from controls in CD8+ Simpson's diversity. The number of CD8+ CDR3 sequences shared by patients and controls was about 30.

The sample comprised sorted CD4+, CD8+, or CD8+CD57+ T cells (not recorded which) from PBMCs. The receptor was derived from a human donor in good health, serving as a control. The chain is built from TRBV12-3 or TRBV12-4 and TRBJ1-2; no firm D call. This CDR3 reads CASRWTGGYTF. The CDR3 coding sequence is TGTGCCAGCAGGTGGACTGGTGGCTACACCTTC.